This paragraph reports one T cell receptor (beta chain). Its antigen specificity is not known. No much larger clone is present one base from it, and per-base qualities are unavailable. The donors were healthy, HIV-negative adults with no recently reported acute infections or vaccinations. All donors were Caucasian adults living in Nashville, Tennessee, USA. CD4+ T cells were enriched by magnetic negative selection; naive cells were then positively selected on CD45RA, and the negative fraction formed the memory subset. Blood was collected by leukapheresis, and PBMCs were isolated by Ficoll-Histopaque density gradient centrifugation and then cryopreserved in liquid nitrogen vapor phase. Purity and quantity of every magnetically sorted T cell population were checked by analytical flow cytometry. Genomic DNA was isolated from each sorted fraction and quantified by UV absorbance on a Nanodrop 2000c. Using the deep immunoSEQ assay, TCR CDR3 regions were amplified from genomic DNA by multiplex PCR. Genomic DNA extracted from each cell subset was distributed evenly over all wells of several immunoSEQ 96-well plates, and each plate served as one replicate. For sorted subsets, each replicate PCR was loaded with around 200 ng genomic DNA, equivalent to about 33,000 T cell genomes. The purified libraries were quantified using a Qubit 3.0 fluorometer, sized with a Bioanalyzer 2100, and then quantified again using the KAPA Library Quantification kit. Every immunoSEQ 96-well plate was sequenced on a separate single-read 150-cycle Illumina NextSeq 550 flow cell. As for the authors' bioinformatics: Because the immunoSEQ output held only junctional sequences and lacked quality scores, the filtering could not match the filtering applied to full-length reads. To assign V/J genes and CDR3, sequences were annotated using PyIR, a Python wrapper for IgBLAST v1.9, with IMGT germline references. Any read was removed if the V/J assignment was weak (E-value above 1e-6), the CDR3 was missing, or the read contained stop codons, out-of-frame junctions, or ambiguous translated residues. V3J clonotypes were defined by identical inferred V gene, J gene, and CDR3 amino acid sequence. Percentage overlap between repertoires was computed as shared unique clonotypes divided by the size of the smaller repertoire. Three approaches were used to assess repertoire richness: RTK rarefaction, the Chao1 estimator, and Recon v2.1 estimates of unobserved clonotypes. For all TCRbeta clonotypes obtained by the gDNA method from several donors, generation probabilities were computed with OLGA. Sourced from immuneACCESS, this table was stored by TCRdb with only in-frame sequences that have V and J called. A share of the clones is absent; for the studies checked, an unresolved V gene accounts for under half, and the remainder has no known explanation. From that table come the V and J calls and clone size; the DNA was used to work out D and trimming. The sample records approximately 1.1 million clones, about 80% of which are singletons. Around 0.47% of the sample belongs to the ten largest clones.

At the junction V is shortened by 4 bases and J by 3 bases; bases outside the gene matches: 5. The cysteine opens and the phenylalanine closes a CDR3 of 16 amino acids. Only CDR3 DNA remains: 48 bases, in frame from the first base. In the germline V gene, CDR1 corresponds to SGHRS and CDR2 to YFSETQ. The sample originates from a study of shared clonotypes between healthy human individuals (dated by TCRdb to 2018 to 2021). The study in broad terms: The cohort included three men and a couple of women between 18 and 49 years of age. For each donor, CD4 naive and CD4 memory were each run on three plates, CD8 naive on two plates, and CD8 memory on one plate. To estimate repertoire size and how much clonotype sharing occurs between individuals, the study deeply sequenced the blood TCR repertoires of several healthy adults. To increase sequencing depth and limit assay-specific biases, TCR repertoire library preparation and sequencing were carried out by different laboratories using diverse techniques. Leukapheresis yielded between about 0.94 and 9.5 billion PBMCs per donor. What the work shows at the level of the full study, not this receptor alone: Sharing across a few donors was observed for about 4.8% of naive CD4, around 3.5% of naive CD8, over 2% of memory CD4, and about 0.39% of memory CD8 clonotypes. Pairwise subsampling led to the expectation that sequencing depth would affect the degree of clonotype sharing among donors. Even with the large sequencing depth, rarefaction of the sorted-subset datasets indicated that sequencing was incomplete. The small number of donors limited the genetic and exposure-history diversity represented. Compared with non-shared clonotypes, the clonotypes found in all four sorted-subset donors had higher generation probabilities. Naive subsets generally had larger estimated clonotype richness than memory subsets. Sampling was limited to blood, and TCR repertoires in tissue likely differ from TCR repertoires in blood.

The V and J segments used are TRBV5-1 and TRBJ2-7; 15 bases in the junction line up with TRBD2. This TCR came from a man aged 18 to 30 in good health. Some clones in this sample may be carry-over from other donors' samples. Sequencing input: memory CD4+ T cells from PBMCs. The cell subset or site label of this sample denotes: CD45RA-negative fraction. The nucleotide sequence is given as TGCGCCAGCAGCCAGAAGGGACTAGCGGGAGGCTACGAGCAGTACTTC. This sequence encodes CASSQKGLAGGYEQYF.